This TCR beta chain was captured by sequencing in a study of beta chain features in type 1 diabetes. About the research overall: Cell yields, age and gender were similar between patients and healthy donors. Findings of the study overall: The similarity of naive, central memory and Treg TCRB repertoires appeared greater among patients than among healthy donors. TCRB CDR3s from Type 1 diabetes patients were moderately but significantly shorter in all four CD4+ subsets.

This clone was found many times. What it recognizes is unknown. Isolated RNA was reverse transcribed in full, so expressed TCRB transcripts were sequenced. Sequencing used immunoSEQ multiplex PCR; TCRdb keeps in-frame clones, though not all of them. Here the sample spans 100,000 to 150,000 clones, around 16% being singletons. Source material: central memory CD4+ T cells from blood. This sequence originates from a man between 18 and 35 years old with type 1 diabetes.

CDR3 in amino acids: CASSQDRATSGGNTGELFF. The CDR3 nucleotides read TGCGCCAGCAGCCAAGATAGGGCGACGAGCGGGGGGAACACCGGGGAGCTGTTTTTT. This chain connects TRBV4-3 to TRBJ2-2, with 8 bases matching TRBD2. The CDR3 contains 19 residues. The V and J ends lost 0 bases and 1 base, in that order; junction bases with no gene match: 10. Germline V gives CDR1 LGHNA, CDR2 YSLEER.